These 27 T cell receptor beta chains came from one sample sequenced in a study of cytomegalovirus exposure and HLA in healthy donors. Researchers ran the PCR with 60 Vbeta and 13 Jbeta primers. Only in-frame clones appear in the TCRdb table, and some are missing; sequencing was by immunoSEQ multiplex PCR. The table has a few hundred thousand clones, about nine tenths seen once. Input material: PBMCs. These receptors were taken from a girl aged 2 to 10 in good health and CMV-seronegative.

J is TRBJ2-1 and V is TRBV4-2; 11 nucleotides align to TRBD1. The CDR3 covers 16 residues. V lost 5 bases and J lost 4; bases outside the gene matches: 7. Germline values: CDR1 LGHNA, CDR2 YNFKEQ. DNA for the CDR3: TGTGCCAGCAGCGAACCGGGACAGGGGGTTTACAATGAGCAGTTCTTC. It encodes CASSEPGQGVYNEQFF.

The chain combines TRBV7-6 with TRBJ1-2; D call uncertain. CDR3 length: 15 amino acids. Germline lookup yields CDR1 SGHVS and CDR2 FNYEAQ. The V and J ends lost 2 bases and 0 bases respectively, with 10 bases between them. The CDR3 sequence: CASSLTDGANYGYTF. CDR3 DNA: TGTGCCAGCAGCTTAACTGACGGAGCTAACTATGGCTACACCTTC.

The rearrangement uses TRBV6-6 and TRBJ2-7; possibly TRBD1 for D (5 bases). Germline CDR1 and CDR2: MNHNY and SVGAGI (reference sequence). The CDR3 extends over 13 amino acids. Trimming shortened V by 5 bases and J by 3 bases, and 11 bases separated the two germline ends. CDR3 DNA: TGTGCCAGCAGTCAGGGTGGGAACTACGAGCAGTACTTC. Protein product: CASSQGGNYEQYF.

This chain joins TRBV5-1 and TRBJ1-1; D possibly corresponds to TRBD1 (5 bases). The CDR3 sequence is 13 residues long. V lost 4 bases, J lost 1 base, and 8 bases lay in between. The germline CDR1 and CDR2 sequences are SGHRS and YFSETQ. The chain's CDR3 is CASSQTGNTEAFF. Here the CDR3 DNA reads TGCGCCAGCAGCCAAACAGGGAACACTGAAGCTTTCTTT.

This chain links TRBV6-7 with TRBJ2-5, with D maybe TRBD2 (5 bases). TRBV6-7 counts as an open reading frame of uncertain function. The V and J ends lost 0 bases and 0 bases respectively, with 11 bases between them. The CDR3 contains 16 residues. Here the CDR3 reads CASSYSGDIYQETQYF. In nucleotides, the CDR3 is TGTGCCAGCAGTTACTCCGGGGATATCTACCAAGAGACCCAGTACTTC.

This clone appeared once. The chain recombines TRBV10-1 with TRBJ2-5; 10 bases line up with TRBD2. The J call could be wrong; TRBJ2-7 is a better fit for the DNA end. Germline V lookup: CDR1 WNHNN, CDR2 SYGVQD (reference sequence). CDR3 length: 16 residues. CDR3 sequence (DNA): TGCGCCAGCAGTGAGTCAAGCGGGGGGGTCCCCTACGAGCAGTACTTC. Amino acids: CASSESSGGVPYEQYF.

V gene TRBV4-1 combines with J gene TRBJ2-5; a possible D gene is TRBD2 (7 bases). The V end lost 7 bases, the J end lost 5 bases, and 32 bases lay between the germline ends. The CDR3 is made up of 19 amino acids. Per the germline V gene, CDR1 is MGHRA and CDR2 is YSYEKL. CDR3 nucleotides: TGCGCCAGCACACAAGGGGGATCGGTTGGCGGGGGACCGTCGGAGACCCAGTACTTC. Amino acid sequence: CASTQGGSVGGGPSETQYF.

V usage is TRBV5-8 and J usage is TRBJ1-1; D possibly corresponds to TRBD1 (5 bases). Deletions cut 2 bases from V and 3 bases from J, with 17 bases between. Germline values: CDR1 SGHTS, CDR2 YDEGEE. This CDR3 comprises 16 residues. The CDR3 protein is CASSLQVWARDTEAFF. The CDR3 DNA reads as TGTGCCAGCAGCTTACAAGTTTGGGCCAGGGACACTGAAGCTTTCTTT.

J is TRBJ2-5 and V is TRBV18; D might be TRBD1 (5 bases). The germline CDR1 and CDR2 sequences are KGHSH and LQKENI. The CDR3 is made up of 15 amino acids. V lost 0 bases and J 5 bases, leaving 13 bases between the germline ends. Here the CDR3 DNA reads TGTGCCAGCTCACCACCGTCGACAGCCGGGGAGACCCAGTACTTC. It yields the protein CASSPPSTAGETQYF.

The rearrangement links TRBV28 to TRBJ1-1, with 7 bases fitting TRBD1. Germline V gene sequence: CDR1 MDHEN, CDR2 SYDVKM. The CDR3 loop spans 14 amino acids. V gave up 5 bases and J gave up 1 base; unmatched junction bases: 4. The chain's CDR3 is CASSPGTANTEAFF. DNA for the CDR3: TGTGCCAGCAGTCCTGGGACAGCGAACACTGAAGCTTTCTTT. Full variable domain (outside the CDR3, taken from reference TRBV28 and TRBJ1-1): DVKVTQSSRYLVKRTGEKVFLECVQDMDHENMFWYRQDPGLGLRLIYFSYDVKMKEKGDIPEGYSVSREKKERFSLILESASTNQTSMYLCASSPGTANTEAFFGQGTRLTVV.

The chain combines TRBV5-1 with TRBJ2-5; 12 bases match TRBD2. The CDR3 length is 15 residues. V gave up 5 bases and J gave up 2 bases; unmatched junction bases: 4. The germline gives CDR1 SGHRS, CDR2 YFSETQ. The CDR3 DNA follows: TGCGCCAGCAGTCCCGGACTAGCGGGGCAAGAGACCCAGTACTTC. As protein: CASSPGLAGQETQYF.

The V call is TRBV15, the J call TRBJ1-2; the D gene is possibly TRBD1 (5 bases). Trimming shortened V by 4 bases and J by 3 bases, and 18 bases separated the two germline ends. Per germline, CDR1 LNHNV and CDR2 YYDKDF (reference sequence). CDR3 size: 16 residues. CDR3 protein: CATSTVPRQFDYGYTF. CDR3 DNA: TGTGCCACCAGCACCGTCCCAAGACAGTTCGACTATGGCTACACCTTC.

The chain couples TRBV5-1 to TRBJ1-1; D gene ambiguous. CDR1 and CDR2 (germline): SGHRS, YFSETQ. V lost 4 bases to trimming and J lost 6 bases, with 13 bases between them. CDR3 length equals 13 residues. CDR3 residues: CASSPQLIAEAFF. Here the CDR3 DNA reads TGCGCCAGCAGCCCACAGTTAATTGCTGAAGCTTTCTTT.

The J gene is TRBJ1-5, the V gene TRBV6-1, with D possibly TRBD1 on 6 matching bases. The CDR3 covers 15 residues. With 2 bases removed from V and 4 bases from J, the gap between germline ends came to 12 bases. Germline-derived CDR1 and CDR2 are MNHNS and SASEGT. The CDR3 protein is CASSESGGWNQPQHF. CDR3 nucleotide sequence: TGTGCCAGCAGTGAATCGGGGGGCTGGAATCAGCCCCAGCATTTT.

This chain joins TRBV18 and TRBJ2-1; D is possibly TRBD2 (6 bases). From germline, CDR1 is KGHSH and CDR2 LQKENI. V was clipped by 1 base and J by 0 bases, with 13 bases between them. The CDR3 is 17 residues long. CDR3 sequence reads: CASSPRQGLSSYNEQFF. The CDR3 region has the DNA TGTGCCAGCTCACCACGGCAGGGACTCAGCTCCTACAATGAGCAGTTCTTC.

In the case of this clone: This sample also contains other DNA sequences that code for the same CDR3. The chain has TRBV7-2 and TRBJ1-2; 11 bases map to TRBD1. Germline-derived CDR1 and CDR2 are SGHTA and FQGNSA. The CDR3 has 13 amino acids. V gave up 3 bases and J gave up 7 bases; unmatched junction bases: 1. The CDR3 loop is CASSLGQGGGYTF. CDR3 coding DNA: TGTGCCAGCAGCTTGGGACAGGGGGGTGGCTACACCTTC.

This chain joins TRBV19 and TRBJ1-1, with D perhaps matching TRBD1 (5 bases). The length of the CDR3 is 13 residues. Germline V lookup: CDR1 LNHDA, CDR2 SQIVND (reference sequence). Trimming took off 7 bases at V and 1 base at J, with 10 bases between the two ends. CDR3: CASNPGGNTEAFF. In DNA, the CDR3 is TGTGCCAGTAATCCCGGGGGGAACACTGAAGCTTTCTTT.

The chain employs TRBV27 and TRBJ2-3; TRBD1 matches at 7 bases. Unmatched junction bases numbered 11, after V lost 6 bases and J lost 2 bases. The CDR3 consists of 16 residues. Per germline, CDR1 MNHEY and CDR2 SMNVEV (reference sequence). CDR3 DNA sequence: TGTGCCAGCAGCTTACGATCAGGGGGAACCACAGATACGCAGTATTTT. Translated: CASSLRSGGTTDTQYF.

The V call is TRBV29-1, the J call TRBJ2-2; 9 bases align to TRBD1. V dropped 6 bases and J dropped 6; count of bases not matched to a gene: 11. The germline CDR1 and CDR2 sequences are SQVTM and ANQGSEA. CDR3 size: 15 residues. The CDR3 DNA is TGCAGCGTCGGGACCGGGACAGGGAAGGCCGGGGAGCTGTTTTTT. It codes for CSVGTGTGKAGELFF.

The chain carries TRBV27 and TRBJ2-1; 9 nucleotides line up with TRBD1. CDR3 length equals 14 residues. CDR1 and CDR2 (germline): MNHEY, SMNVEV (reference sequence). The junction had 5 bases not matched to a gene; V was cut back by 6 bases and J by 5 bases. The CDR3 protein is CASSLGQGDNEQFF. In nucleotides, the CDR3 is TGTGCCAGCAGCTTGGGACAGGGAGACAATGAGCAGTTCTTC.

The V gene is TRBV19, the J gene TRBJ1-2; no firm D call. This CDR3 has 12 amino acids. Germline values: CDR1 LNHDA, CDR2 SQIVND (reference sequence). V was pared by 5 bases and J by 8 bases, with 12 bases between. The CDR3 region has the DNA TGTGCCAGTAGTGCCCGTCAGTTGGGCTACACCTTC. Amino acids: CASSARQLGYTF.

In its sample, this clone was seen a few times. The J gene is TRBJ2-7, the V gene TRBV5-1; D possibly corresponds to TRBD2 (5 bases). There are 14 residues in the CDR3. Trimming took 0 bases from V and 5 from J, leaving 12 bases between them. CDR1 and CDR2 from the germline V gene are SGHRS and YFSETQ. As DNA, the CDR3 is TGCGCCAGCAGCTTGGCCTACTGGGGAGACGAGCAGTACTTC. Its protein product is CASSLAYWGDEQYF.

This chain joins TRBV6-1 and TRBJ1-2, with TRBD1 matching 9 bases. Per the germline V gene, CDR1 is MNHNS and CDR2 is SASEGT. V was pared by 3 bases and J by 3 bases, with 5 bases of the junction left unmatched. This CDR3 region has 15 residues. The CDR3: CASSDPRTGDYGYTF. CDR3 DNA sequence: TGTGCCAGCAGTGACCCAAGGACAGGGGACTATGGCTACACCTTC.

This chain uses TRBV6-5 with TRBJ2-1, with D perhaps matching TRBD2 (5 bases). The ends were cut back, 0 bases at V and 1 base at J, with 7 bases in the middle. Germline CDR1 reads MNHEY; CDR2 reads SVGAGI. The CDR3 runs to 15 residues. CDR3 residues: CASSYSSGSYNEQFF. The CDR3 region has the DNA TGTGCCAGCAGTTACTCCAGCGGATCCTACAATGAGCAGTTCTTC.

This rearrangement joins TRBV2 to TRBJ2-7; weak D call: TRBD2 (6 bases). Germline-derived CDR1 and CDR2 are SNHLY and FYNNEI. The CDR3 extends over 15 amino acids. The V and J ends lost 2 bases and 3 bases respectively, with 14 bases between them. CDR3 sequence (DNA): TGTGCCAGCAGTGAAAGTAGCGGCGAAATCTACGAGCAGTACTTC. Translation gives CASSESSGEIYEQYF.

V is TRBV19 and J is TRBJ1-5, with no clear D. V lost 3 bases and J lost 3, with 9 bases in between. CDR1 LNHDA and CDR2 SQIVND come from the germline V gene (reference sequence). CDR3 size: 14 residues. The CDR3 region is CASSIVTDNQPQHF. DNA of the CDR3: TGTGCCAGTAGTATTGTAACAGACAATCAGCCCCAGCATTTT. The entire variable domain, with the rest obtained from reference TRBV19 and TRBJ1-5, is as follows: DGGITQSPKYLFRKEGQNVTLSCEQNLNHDAMYWYRQDPGQGLRLIYYSQIVNDFQKGDIAEGYSVSREKKESFPLTVTSAQKNPTAFYLCASSIVTDNQPQHFGDGTRLSIL.

The chain combines TRBV14 with TRBJ2-1, with D tentatively TRBD2 (6 bases). Per the germline V gene, CDR1 is SGHDN and CDR2 is FVKESK. This CDR3 is built from 14 residues. Trimming took off 3 bases at V and 5 bases at J, with 11 bases between the two ends. The CDR3 sequence is CASSHTSKHNEQFF. For the CDR3, the DNA is TGTGCCAGCAGCCATACTAGCAAACACAATGAGCAGTTCTTC.